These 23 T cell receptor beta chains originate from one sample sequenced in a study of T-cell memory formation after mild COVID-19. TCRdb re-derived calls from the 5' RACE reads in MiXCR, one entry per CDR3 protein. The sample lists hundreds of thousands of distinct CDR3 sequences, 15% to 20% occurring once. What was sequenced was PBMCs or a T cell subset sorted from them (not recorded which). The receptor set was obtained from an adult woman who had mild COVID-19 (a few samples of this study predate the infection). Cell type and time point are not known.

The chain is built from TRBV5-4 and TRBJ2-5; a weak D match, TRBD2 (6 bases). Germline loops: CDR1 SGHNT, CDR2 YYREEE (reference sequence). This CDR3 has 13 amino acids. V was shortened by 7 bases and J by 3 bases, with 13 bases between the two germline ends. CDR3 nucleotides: TGTGCCAGCGCGGAGGGGTCCAAAGAGACCCAGTACTTC. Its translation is CASAEGSKETQYF.

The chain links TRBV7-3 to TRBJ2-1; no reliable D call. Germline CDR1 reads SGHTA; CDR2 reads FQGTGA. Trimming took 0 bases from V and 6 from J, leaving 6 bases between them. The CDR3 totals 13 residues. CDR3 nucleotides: TGTGCCAGCAGCTTAACGGGATTCAATGAGCAGTTCTTC. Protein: CASSLTGFNEQFF.

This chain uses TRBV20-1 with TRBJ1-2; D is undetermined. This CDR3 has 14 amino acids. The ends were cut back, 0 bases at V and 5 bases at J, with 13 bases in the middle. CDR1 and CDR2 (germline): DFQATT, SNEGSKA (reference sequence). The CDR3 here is CSARDQTVPYGYTF. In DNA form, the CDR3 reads TGCAGTGCTAGAGATCAAACAGTCCCATATGGCTACACCTTC.

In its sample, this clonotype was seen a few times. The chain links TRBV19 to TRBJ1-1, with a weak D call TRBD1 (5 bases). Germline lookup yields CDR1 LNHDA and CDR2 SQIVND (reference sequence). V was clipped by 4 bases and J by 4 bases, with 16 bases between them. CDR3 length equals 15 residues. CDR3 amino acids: CASSTRPHQGTEAFF. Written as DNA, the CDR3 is TGTGCCAGTAGTACTCGACCGCACCAGGGCACTGAAGCTTTCTTT.

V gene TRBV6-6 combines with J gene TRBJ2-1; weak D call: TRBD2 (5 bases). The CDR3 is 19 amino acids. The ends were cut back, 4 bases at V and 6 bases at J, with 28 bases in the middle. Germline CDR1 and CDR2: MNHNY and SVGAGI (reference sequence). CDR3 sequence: CASSSTKLRGWGLSNEQFF. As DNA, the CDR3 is TGTGCCAGCAGTTCGACAAAGCTAAGAGGGTGGGGTCTGAGCAATGAGCAGTTCTTC.

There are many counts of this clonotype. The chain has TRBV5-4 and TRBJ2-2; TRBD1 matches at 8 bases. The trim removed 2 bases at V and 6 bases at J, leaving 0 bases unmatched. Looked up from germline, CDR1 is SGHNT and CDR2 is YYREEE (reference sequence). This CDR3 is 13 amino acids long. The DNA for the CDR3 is TGTGCCAGCAGCTTACAGGGGGCCGGGGAGCTGTTTTTT. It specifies CASSLQGAGELFF. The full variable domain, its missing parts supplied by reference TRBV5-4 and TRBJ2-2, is ETGVTQSPTHLIKTRGQQVTLRCSSQSGHNTVSWYQQALGQGPQFIFQYYREEENGRGNFPPRFSGLQFPNYSSELNVNALELDDSALYLCASSLQGAGELFFGEGSRLTVL.

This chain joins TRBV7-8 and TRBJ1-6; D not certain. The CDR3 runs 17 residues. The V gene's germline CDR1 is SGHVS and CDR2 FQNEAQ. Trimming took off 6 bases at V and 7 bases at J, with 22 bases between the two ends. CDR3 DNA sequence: TGTGCCAGCAGGCTTGGGTCTCTTTCGCGGCACAATTCACCCCTCCACTTT. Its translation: CASRLGSLSRHNSPLHF.

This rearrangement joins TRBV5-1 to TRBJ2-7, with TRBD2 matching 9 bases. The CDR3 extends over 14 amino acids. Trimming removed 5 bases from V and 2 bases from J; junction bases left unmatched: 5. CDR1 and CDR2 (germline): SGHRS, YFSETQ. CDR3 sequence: CASRGTSSTYEQYF. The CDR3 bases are TGCGCCAGCAGGGGGACTAGCTCTACCTACGAGCAGTACTTC.

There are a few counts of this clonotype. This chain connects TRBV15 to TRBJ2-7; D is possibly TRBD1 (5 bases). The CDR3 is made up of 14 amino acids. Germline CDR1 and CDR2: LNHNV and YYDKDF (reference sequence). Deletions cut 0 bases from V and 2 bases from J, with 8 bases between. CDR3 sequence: CATSRDKGTYEQYF. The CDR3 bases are TGTGCCACCAGCAGAGATAAGGGGACCTACGAGCAGTACTTC. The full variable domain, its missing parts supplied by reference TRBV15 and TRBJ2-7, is DAMVIQNPRYQVTQFGKPVTLSCSQTLNHNVMYWYQQKSSQAPKLLFHYYDKDFNNEADTPDNFQSRRPNTSFCFLDIRSPGLGDTAMYLCATSRDKGTYEQYFGPGTRLTVT.

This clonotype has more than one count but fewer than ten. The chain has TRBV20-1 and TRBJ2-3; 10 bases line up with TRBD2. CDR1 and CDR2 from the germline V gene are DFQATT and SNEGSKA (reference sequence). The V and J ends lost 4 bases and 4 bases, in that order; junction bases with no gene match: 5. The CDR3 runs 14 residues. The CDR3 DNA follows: TGCAGTGCTACGCTAGCGGGAGTATCAGATACGCAGTATTTT. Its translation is CSATLAGVSDTQYF.

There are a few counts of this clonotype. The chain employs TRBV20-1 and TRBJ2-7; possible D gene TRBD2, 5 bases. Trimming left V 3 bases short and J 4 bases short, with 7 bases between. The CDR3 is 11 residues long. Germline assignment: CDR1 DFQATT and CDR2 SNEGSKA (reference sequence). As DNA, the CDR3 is TGCAGTGCTAGGGAGGAGTACGAGCAGTACTTC. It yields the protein CSAREEYEQYF.

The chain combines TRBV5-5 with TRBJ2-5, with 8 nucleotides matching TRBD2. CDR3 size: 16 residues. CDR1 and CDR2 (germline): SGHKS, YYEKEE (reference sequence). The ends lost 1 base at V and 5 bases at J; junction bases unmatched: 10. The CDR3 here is CASSLTGGARGETQYF. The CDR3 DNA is TGTGCCAGCAGCTTGACCGGGGGGGCTCGGGGCGAGACCCAGTACTTC. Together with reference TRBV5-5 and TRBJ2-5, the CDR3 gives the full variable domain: DAGVTQSPTHLIKTRGQQVTLRCSPISGHKSVSWYQQVLGQGPQFIFQYYEKEERGRGNFPDRFSARQFPNYSSELNVNALLLGDSALYLCASSLTGGARGETQYFGPGTRLLVL.

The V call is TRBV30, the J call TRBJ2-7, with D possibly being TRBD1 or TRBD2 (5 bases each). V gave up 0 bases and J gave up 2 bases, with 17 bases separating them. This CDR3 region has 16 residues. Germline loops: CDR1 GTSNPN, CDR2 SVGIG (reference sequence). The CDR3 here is CAWSVSVTGRTYEQYF. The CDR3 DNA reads TGTGCCTGGAGTGTATCTGTTACGGGACGAACCTACGAGCAGTACTTC. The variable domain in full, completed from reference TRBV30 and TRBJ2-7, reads SQTIHQWPATLVQPVGSPLSLECTVEGTSNPNLYWYRQAAGRGLQLLFYSVGIGQISSEVPQNLSASRPQDRQFILSSKKLLLSDSGFYLCAWSVSVTGRTYEQYFGPGTRLTVT.

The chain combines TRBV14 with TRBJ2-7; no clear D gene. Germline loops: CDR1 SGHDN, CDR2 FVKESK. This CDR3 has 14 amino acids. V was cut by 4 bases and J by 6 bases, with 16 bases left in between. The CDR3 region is CASSLGQVVSEQYF. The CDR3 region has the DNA TGTGCCAGCAGCCTAGGCCAGGTGGTGAGCGAGCAGTACTTC.

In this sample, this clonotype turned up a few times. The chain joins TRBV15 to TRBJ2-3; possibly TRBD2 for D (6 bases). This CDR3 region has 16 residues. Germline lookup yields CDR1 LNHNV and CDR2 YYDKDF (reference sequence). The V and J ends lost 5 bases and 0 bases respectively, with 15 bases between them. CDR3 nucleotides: TGTGCCACCAGCTATAGCGGTCCGTATAGCACAGATACGCAGTATTTT. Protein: CATSYSGPYSTDTQYF.

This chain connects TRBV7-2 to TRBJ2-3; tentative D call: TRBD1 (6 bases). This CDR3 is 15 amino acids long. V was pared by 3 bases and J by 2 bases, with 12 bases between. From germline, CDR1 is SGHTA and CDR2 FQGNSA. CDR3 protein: CASSFTGIPTDTQYF. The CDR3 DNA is TGTGCCAGCAGCTTCACAGGGATTCCCACAGATACGCAGTATTTT.

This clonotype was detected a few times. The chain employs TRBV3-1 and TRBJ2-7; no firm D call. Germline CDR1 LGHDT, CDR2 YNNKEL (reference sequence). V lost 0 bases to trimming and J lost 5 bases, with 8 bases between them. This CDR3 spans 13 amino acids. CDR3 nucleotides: TGTGCCAGCAGCCAAGATTCAGTCCACGAGCAGTACTTC. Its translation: CASSQDSVHEQYF.

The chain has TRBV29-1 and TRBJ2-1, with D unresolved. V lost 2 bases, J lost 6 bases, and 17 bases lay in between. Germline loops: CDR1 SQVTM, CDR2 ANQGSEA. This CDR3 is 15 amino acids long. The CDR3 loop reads CSVELELTLTNEQFF. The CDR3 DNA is TGCAGCGTTGAACTTGAACTAACTTTAACCAATGAGCAGTTCTTC.

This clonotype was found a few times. The CDR3 region is CASSTQGGGEQYF. DNA of the CDR3: TGTGCCAGCAGCACACAGGGCGGCGGGGAGCAGTACTTC. The J gene is TRBJ2-7, the V gene TRBV7-9, with TRBD1 as a possible D gene (6 bases). The CDR3 is 13 residues long. From germline, CDR1 is SEHNR and CDR2 FQNEAQ (reference sequence). The V end lost 5 bases, the J end lost 7 bases, and 15 bases lay between the germline ends.

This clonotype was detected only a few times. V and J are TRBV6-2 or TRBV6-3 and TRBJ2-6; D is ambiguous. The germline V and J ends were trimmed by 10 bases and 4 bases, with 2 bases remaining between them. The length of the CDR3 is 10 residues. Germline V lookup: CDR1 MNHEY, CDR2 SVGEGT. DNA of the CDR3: TGTGCCACCGGGGCCAACGTCCTGACTTTC. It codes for CATGANVLTF.

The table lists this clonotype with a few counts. CDR3 amino acids: CAGDSKNIQYF. The CDR3 DNA is TGTGCCGGTGACAGTAAAAACATTCAGTACTTC. The chain combines TRBV30 with TRBJ2-4; TRBD1 might be the D (5 bases). V was pared by 8 bases and J by 4 bases, with 9 bases between. The CDR3 contains 11 residues. The germline gives CDR1 GTSNPN, CDR2 SVGIG (reference sequence).

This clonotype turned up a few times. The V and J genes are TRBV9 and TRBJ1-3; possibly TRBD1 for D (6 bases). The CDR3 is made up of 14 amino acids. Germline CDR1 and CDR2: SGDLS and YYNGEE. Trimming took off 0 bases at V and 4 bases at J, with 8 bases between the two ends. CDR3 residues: CASSVGQEGNTIYF. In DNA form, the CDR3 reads TGTGCCAGCAGCGTAGGACAGGAGGGAAACACCATATATTTT.

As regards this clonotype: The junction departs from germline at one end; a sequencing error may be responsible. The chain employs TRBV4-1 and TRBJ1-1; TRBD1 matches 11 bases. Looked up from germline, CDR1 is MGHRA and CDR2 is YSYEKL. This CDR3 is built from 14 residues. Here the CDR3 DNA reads TGCGCCAGCAGCCTTGGGACAGGGGGACCCCGTGGTCTTTTT. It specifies CASSLGTGGPRGLF.